This T cell receptor beta chain is from a study of CD8+CD57+ T cells in acquired aplastic anemia. In the study overall: Sorting CD4+ and CD8+ cells gave DNA averaging approximately 3 ug.

V shed 6 bases and J 11 bases; nucleotides not matched to a gene: 6. The CDR3 is made up of 13 amino acids. Concerning this clonotype: The antigen remains undetermined.

Whole-study results and caveats: Approximately 28 CD8+ CDR3 sequences were shared between patients and controls. Patient and control CD8+ Simpson's diversity was not significantly different.

The template for TCR beta VDJ and CDR3 sequence profiling was genomic DNA. TCRdb called the reads again in MiXCR, with one record for every CDR3 protein. The data show some 170,000 distinct CDR3 sequences, 40% to 50% seen once. Patients sequenced had flow cytometry evidence of CD8+CD57+ cell expansion. The cohort consisted entirely of patients having severe acquired aplastic anemia. V is TRBV12-3 or TRBV12-4 and J is TRBJ2-7; the match to TRBD2 covers 14 bases. The source is a human donor with aplastic anemia. Sequencing input: sorted CD4+, CD8+, or CD8+CD57+ T cells (not recorded which) from PBMCs. The CDR3 region is CASSMGTSGSEYF. The DNA of the CDR3 is TGTGCCAGCAGCATGGGGACTAGCGGGAGTGAGTACTTC.